Each of the 25 T cell receptor beta chains below was sequenced from the same sample in a study of Ad26.COV2.S vaccination and SARS-CoV-2 variants. Treatment described: about 20 received Ad26.COV2.S at low or high dose, single or two shots; roughly 5 received placebo; per-sample allocation not given. Day 63 after the first vaccine or placebo injection was the time point for sampling. Repertoires were generated with immunoSEQ multiplex PCR, while TCRdb's copy carries only in-frame clones and drops some. The repertoire holds roughly 510,000 clones, with around 90% as singletons. Sequenced material: peripheral blood, taken in a trial of Ad26.COV2.S vaccine versus placebo. Every receptor here comes from a person aged 18-65 years who received the Ad26.COV2.S COVID-19 vaccine or a placebo.

The chain couples TRBV30 to TRBJ1-1, with D maybe TRBD1 (6 bases). Germline V gives CDR1 GTSNPN, CDR2 SVGIG (reference sequence). The CDR3 spans 13 residues. V was trimmed by 0 bases and J by 11 bases, leaving 16 bases between them. This CDR3 is CAWSVWGGGGAFF. In DNA form, the CDR3 reads TGTGCCTGGAGTGTATGGGGAGGCGGGGGCGCTTTCTTT.

The CDR3 nucleotides are TGTGCCAGCAGCGCCAGGGGGGCGGGAGGGCCCTATAGCTACGAGCAGTACTTC. Translated: CASSARGAGGPYSYEQYF. The rearrangement links TRBV7-6 to TRBJ2-7; TRBD2 aligns across 9 bases. The V segment lost 5 bases and the J segment 3 bases; nucleotides outside the gene matches: 17. CDR1 is SGHVS, CDR2 FNYEAQ, per germline. The CDR3 extends over 18 amino acids.

CDR3: CASSTGSHGYTF. CDR3 sequence (DNA): TGTGCCAGTAGTACAGGGTCCCATGGCTACACCTTC. The rearrangement uses TRBV19 and TRBJ1-2; weak D call: TRBD1 (5 bases). The CDR3 sequence is 12 residues long. V shed 4 bases and J shed 6 bases, with 9 bases lying between them. The germline V gene encodes CDR1 LNHDA and CDR2 SQIVND (reference sequence).

This chain connects TRBV12-3 or TRBV12-4 to TRBJ2-1, with D unclear. The CDR3 sequence is 11 residues long. The V gene lost 6 bases and the J gene lost 7 bases, with 7 bases spanning the gap. The CDR3 bases are TGTGCCAGCAGGGGTTGGAATGAGCAGTTCTTC. It yields the protein CASRGWNEQFF.

This CDR3 is CASSQVMDTEAFF. CDR3 in DNA: TGCGCCAGCAGCCAAGTGATGGACACTGAAGCTTTCTTT. This rearrangement joins TRBV4-3 to TRBJ1-1; D remains ambiguous. Germline loops: CDR1 LGHNA, CDR2 YSLEER. Trimming took off 1 base at V and 3 bases at J, with 6 bases between the two ends. This CDR3 has 13 amino acids.

Comments on this clone: Other DNA sequences in this specimen translate into the identical CDR3. The rearrangement uses TRBV5-4 and TRBJ2-7, with D unclear. Per the germline V gene, CDR1 is SGHNT and CDR2 is YYREEE (reference sequence). The CDR3 totals 12 residues. V shed 4 bases and J shed 4 bases, with 9 bases lying between them. The CDR3 DNA reads TGTGCCAGCAGCCTGCCAGGTTACGAGCAGTACTTC. Residues: CASSLPGYEQYF. The full variable domain, with the rest looked up from reference TRBV5-4 and TRBJ2-7, is ETGVTQSPTHLIKTRGQQVTLRCSSQSGHNTVSWYQQALGQGPQFIFQYYREEENGRGNFPPRFSGLQFPNYSSELNVNALELDDSALYLCASSLPGYEQYFGPGTRLTVT.

This clone came up a few times. The rearrangement uses TRBV6-5 and TRBJ1-5; D gene uncertain. The germline V and J ends were trimmed by 6 bases and 7 bases, with 13 bases remaining between them. The CDR3 is 13 amino acids. Germline CDR1 reads MNHEY; CDR2 reads SVGAGI. The CDR3, as DNA: TGTGCCAGCAGGCGTGAACACCAGCAGCCCCAGCATTTT. Translation: CASRREHQQPQHF.

The genes are TRBV7-9 and TRBJ2-2, with D unresolved. V gave up 0 bases and J gave up 5 bases, with 7 bases separating them. Per the germline V gene, CDR1 is SEHNR and CDR2 is FQNEAQ (reference sequence). The CDR3 loop spans 14 amino acids. CDR3 amino acids: CASSLAQRTGELFF. The CDR3 nucleotides are TGTGCCAGCAGCTTAGCGCAAAGGACCGGGGAGCTGTTTTTT.

This clone has a count of ten or more. This chain uses TRBV3-1 (or the pseudogene TRBV3-2) with TRBJ1-1; D remains ambiguous. The CDR3 has 16 residues. Germline values: CDR1 LGHDT, CDR2 YNNKEL (reference sequence). V lost 0 bases and J 8 bases, leaving 19 bases between the germline ends. The CDR3 DNA follows: TGTGCCAGCAGCCAAGATCGATACGACGTAGGGTGGGAAGCTTTCTTT. Protein: CASSQDRYDVGWEAFF.

This clone was seen once. The chain recombines TRBV2 with TRBJ2-3; no clear D gene. There are 14 residues in the CDR3. The germline CDR1 and CDR2 sequences are SNHLY and FYNNEI. Trimming took off 4 bases at V and 2 bases at J, with 10 bases between the two ends. The DNA for the CDR3 is TGTGCCAGCAGTGTAAGACTGCTCACAGATACGCAGTATTTT. It codes for CASSVRLLTDTQYF.

This sequence joins TRBV28 and TRBJ1-6, with D possibly being TRBD1 (5 bases). Trimming pared 5 bases from V and 0 bases from J, leaving 14 bases between. Germline V gene sequence: CDR1 MDHEN, CDR2 SYDVKM. The CDR3 loop spans 17 amino acids. CDR3 region: CASSPTGGSSYNSPLHF. DNA of the CDR3: TGTGCCAGCAGTCCTACGGGGGGGAGCTCCTATAATTCACCCCTCCACTTT. Complete variable domain (other parts from reference TRBV28 and TRBJ1-6): DVKVTQSSRYLVKRTGEKVFLECVQDMDHENMFWYRQDPGLGLRLIYFSYDVKMKEKGDIPEGYSVSREKKERFSLILESASTNQTSMYLCASSPTGGSSYNSPLHFGNGTRLTVT.

CDR3 residues: CASSLQGAYEQYF. Here the CDR3 DNA reads TGTGCCAGTAGTCTCCAGGGGGCCTACGAGCAGTACTTC. The chain couples TRBV19 to TRBJ2-7; TRBD1 aligns across 7 bases. CDR1 is LNHDA, CDR2 SQIVND, per germline (reference sequence). CDR3 size: 13 residues. Trimming at V came to 5 bases and at J to 2 bases, leaving 3 bases not matched to a gene. Supplemented by reference TRBV19 and TRBJ2-7, the full variable domain reads DGGITQSPKYLFRKEGQNVTLSCEQNLNHDAMYWYRQDPGQGLRLIYYSQIVNDFQKGDIAEGYSVSREKKESFPLTVTSAQKNPTAFYLCASSLQGAYEQYFGPGTRLTVT.

This chain joins TRBV19 and TRBJ1-5, with 7 bases matching TRBD1. V was clipped by 5 bases and J by 2 bases; unmatched bases: 3. The CDR3 is made up of 14 amino acids. CDR1 and CDR2 (germline): LNHDA, SQIVND (reference sequence). The CDR3 here is CASSFDRGNQPQHF. The CDR3 DNA reads as TGTGCCAGTAGTTTTGACAGGGGCAATCAGCCCCAGCATTTT.

J is TRBJ2-1 and V is TRBV18; 12 positions match TRBD2. Germline loops: CDR1 KGHSH, CDR2 LQKENI. The CDR3 loop spans 17 amino acids. V lost 3 bases and J lost 6; bases outside the gene matches: 9. DNA of the CDR3: TGTGCCAGCTCACCCCTAGCGGGAGGGCCTGTCCCCAATGAGCAGTTCTTC. It translates to CASSPLAGGPVPNEQFF.

The genes are TRBV7-9 and TRBJ2-1, with 10 bases identical to TRBD2. From germline, CDR1 is SEHNR and CDR2 FQNEAQ (reference sequence). The V segment lost 4 bases and the J segment 12 bases; nucleotides outside the gene matches: 9. CDR3 length: 14 residues. The CDR3 sequence: CASSSETAGGGQFF. The CDR3 bases are TGTGCCAGCAGCTCCGAAACAGCGGGAGGGGGGCAGTTCTTC.

The CDR3 coding sequence is TGTGCCAGCAGTTTTCCGGGCCGCCAAGAGACCCAGTACTTC. This gives the protein CASSFPGRQETQYF. The V call is TRBV27, the J call TRBJ2-5; D gene unclear. The CDR3 runs 14 residues. The germline V and J ends were trimmed by 3 bases and 1 base, with 9 bases remaining between them. The germline CDR1 and CDR2 sequences are MNHEY and SMNVEV (reference sequence).

The chain has TRBV2 and TRBJ2-7; 8 positions match TRBD1. CDR3 length equals 14 residues. J was trimmed by 2 bases and V by 3 bases; bases with no gene match: 3. Germline V gene data show CDR1 as SNHLY and CDR2 as FYNNEI. The CDR3 sequence: CASSDTGGTYEQYF. The CDR3 DNA is TGTGCCAGCAGTGACACAGGGGGGACCTACGAGCAGTACTTC.

This clone was observed once. V is TRBV28 and J is TRBJ1-5; unclear D gene. The CDR3 length is 12 residues. From germline, CDR1 is MDHEN and CDR2 SYDVKM. The germline V and J ends were trimmed by 7 bases and 1 base, with 5 bases remaining between them. CDR3 nucleotides: TGTGCCAGCAACCTAAGCAATCAGCCCCAGCATTTT. Protein sequence: CASNLSNQPQHF.

The chain has TRBV5-5 and TRBJ2-5; 10 nucleotides match TRBD2. This CDR3 has 18 residues. V lost 6 bases, J lost 3 bases, and 17 bases stayed unmatched. Germline lookup yields CDR1 SGHKS and CDR2 YYEKEE (reference sequence). The CDR3 region is CASNLNSGRLGREETQYF. The CDR3 region has the DNA TGTGCCAGCAACCTAAATAGCGGGAGGCTCGGCCGCGAAGAGACCCAGTACTTC.

This clone was seen only a few times. V is TRBV4-2 and J is TRBJ2-1; TRBD2 matches at 8 bases. CDR1 LGHNA and CDR2 YNFKEQ come from the germline V gene. Trimming removed 1 base from V and 7 bases from J; junction bases left unmatched: 6. The CDR3 has 15 amino acids. The CDR3 nucleotides read TGTGCCAGCAGCCAAGGAGCGGGAGTGGGGAATGAGCAGTTCTTC. Its protein is CASSQGAGVGNEQFF.

The chain employs TRBV2 and TRBJ2-2; the D is unclear. This CDR3 contains 17 residues. The V end was cut by 2 bases, the J end by 4 bases, with 17 bases between. Germline CDR1 SNHLY, CDR2 FYNNEI. The CDR3 reads CASSESGRVSGTGELFF. Written as DNA, the CDR3 is TGTGCCAGCAGTGAATCGGGTAGGGTGTCTGGCACCGGGGAGCTGTTTTTT.

This chain connects TRBV4-2 to TRBJ2-1; D gene unclear. In germline, CDR1 is LGHNA, CDR2 YNFKEQ. V lost 1 base and J 8 bases, leaving 18 bases between the germline ends. The length of the CDR3 is 16 residues. The CDR3 loop reads CASSQVRDTNGDEQFF. CDR3 DNA sequence: TGTGCCAGCAGCCAAGTAAGGGATACAAATGGGGATGAGCAGTTCTTC.

The chain recombines TRBV7-9 with TRBJ1-4, with D possibly TRBD1 on 5 matching bases. The CDR3 loop spans 15 amino acids. Trimming cost V 6 bases and J 3 bases, with 14 bases left between them. Germline assignment: CDR1 SEHNR and CDR2 FQNEAQ (reference sequence). As DNA, the CDR3 is TGTGCCAGCAGGCATGCTCGGGGGTCTAATGAAAAACTGTTTTTT. It encodes CASRHARGSNEKLFF.

The gene calls are TRBV5-4 and TRBJ2-2, with D hard to call. Germline CDR1 and CDR2: SGHNT and YYREEE (reference sequence). V shed 0 bases and J shed 5 bases, with 8 bases lying between them. This CDR3 contains 14 residues. The CDR3 here is CASSLVQRTGELFF. The CDR3 nucleotides read TGTGCCAGCAGCTTGGTTCAGAGGACCGGGGAGCTGTTTTTT. The whole variable domain, filled in from reference TRBV5-4 and TRBJ2-2, reads ETGVTQSPTHLIKTRGQQVTLRCSSQSGHNTVSWYQQALGQGPQFIFQYYREEENGRGNFPPRFSGLQFPNYSSELNVNALELDDSALYLCASSLVQRTGELFFGEGSRLTVL.

A few counts support this clone. J is TRBJ2-7 and V is TRBV4-2; TRBD1 aligns across 8 bases. The CDR3 loop spans 15 amino acids. V was pared by 0 bases and J by 6 bases, with 7 bases of the junction left unmatched. Per germline, CDR1 LGHNA and CDR2 YNFKEQ. The CDR3 is CASSQEGQGAGEQYF. CDR3 nucleotides: TGTGCCAGCAGCCAAGAGGGCCAGGGGGCAGGCGAGCAGTACTTC.